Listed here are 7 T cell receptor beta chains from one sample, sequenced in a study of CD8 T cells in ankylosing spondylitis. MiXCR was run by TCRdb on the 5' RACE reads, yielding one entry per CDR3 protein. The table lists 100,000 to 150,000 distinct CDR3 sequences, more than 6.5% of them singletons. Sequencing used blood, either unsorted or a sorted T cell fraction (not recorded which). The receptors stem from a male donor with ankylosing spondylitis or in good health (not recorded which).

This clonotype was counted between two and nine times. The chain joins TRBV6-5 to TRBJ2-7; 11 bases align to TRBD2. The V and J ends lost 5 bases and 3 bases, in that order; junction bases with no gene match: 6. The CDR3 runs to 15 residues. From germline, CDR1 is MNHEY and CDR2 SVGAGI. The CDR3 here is CASSNLGLAVYEQYF. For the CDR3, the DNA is TGTGCCAGCAGTAACTTGGGACTAGCGGTCTACGAGCAGTACTTC.

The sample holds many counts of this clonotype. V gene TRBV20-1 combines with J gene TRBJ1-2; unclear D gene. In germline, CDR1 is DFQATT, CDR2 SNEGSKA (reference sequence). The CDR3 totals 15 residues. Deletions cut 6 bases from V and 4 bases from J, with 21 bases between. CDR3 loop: CSAPVGRRAFYGYTF. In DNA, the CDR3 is TGCAGTGCCCCGGTTGGGCGGCGGGCCTTCTATGGCTACACCTTC.

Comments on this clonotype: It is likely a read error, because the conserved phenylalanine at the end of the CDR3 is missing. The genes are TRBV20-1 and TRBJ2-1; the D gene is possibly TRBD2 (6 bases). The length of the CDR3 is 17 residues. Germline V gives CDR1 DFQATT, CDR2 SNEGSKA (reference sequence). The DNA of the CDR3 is TGCTGTGCTAGAGATGTGCGGGGCGCAAGCTCCTACAATGAGCAGTTCGTC. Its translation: CCARDVRGASSYNEQFV.

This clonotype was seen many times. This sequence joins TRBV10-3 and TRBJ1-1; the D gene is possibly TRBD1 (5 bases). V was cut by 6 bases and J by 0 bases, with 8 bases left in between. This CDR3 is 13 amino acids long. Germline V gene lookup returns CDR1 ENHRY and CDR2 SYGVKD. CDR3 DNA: TGTGCCATCAGCTTGGACATGAACACTGAAGCTTTCTTT. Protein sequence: CAISLDMNTEAFF.

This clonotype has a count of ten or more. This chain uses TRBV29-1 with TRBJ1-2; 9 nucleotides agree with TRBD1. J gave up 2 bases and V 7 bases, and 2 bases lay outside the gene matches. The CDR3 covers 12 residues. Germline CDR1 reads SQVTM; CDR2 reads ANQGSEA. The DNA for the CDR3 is TGCAGCGCAGGGACAGGGAACTATGGCTACACCTTC. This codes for CSAGTGNYGYTF.

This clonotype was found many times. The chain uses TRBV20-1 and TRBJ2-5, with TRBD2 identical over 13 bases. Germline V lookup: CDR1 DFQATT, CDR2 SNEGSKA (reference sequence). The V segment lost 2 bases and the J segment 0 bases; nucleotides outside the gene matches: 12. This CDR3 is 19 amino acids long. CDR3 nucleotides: TGCAGTGCTAGACCGACAGGACTAGCGGGGGCCTCGTACCAAGAGACCCAGTACTTC. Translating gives CSARPTGLAGASYQETQYF.

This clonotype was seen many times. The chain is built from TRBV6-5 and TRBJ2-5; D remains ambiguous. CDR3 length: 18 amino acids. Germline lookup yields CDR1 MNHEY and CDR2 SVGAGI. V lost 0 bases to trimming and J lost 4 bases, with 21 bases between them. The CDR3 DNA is TGTGCCAGCAGTTACTCGAAGGGTATGGCTAACCTAGGAGAGACCCAGTACTTC. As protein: CASSYSKGMANLGETQYF.